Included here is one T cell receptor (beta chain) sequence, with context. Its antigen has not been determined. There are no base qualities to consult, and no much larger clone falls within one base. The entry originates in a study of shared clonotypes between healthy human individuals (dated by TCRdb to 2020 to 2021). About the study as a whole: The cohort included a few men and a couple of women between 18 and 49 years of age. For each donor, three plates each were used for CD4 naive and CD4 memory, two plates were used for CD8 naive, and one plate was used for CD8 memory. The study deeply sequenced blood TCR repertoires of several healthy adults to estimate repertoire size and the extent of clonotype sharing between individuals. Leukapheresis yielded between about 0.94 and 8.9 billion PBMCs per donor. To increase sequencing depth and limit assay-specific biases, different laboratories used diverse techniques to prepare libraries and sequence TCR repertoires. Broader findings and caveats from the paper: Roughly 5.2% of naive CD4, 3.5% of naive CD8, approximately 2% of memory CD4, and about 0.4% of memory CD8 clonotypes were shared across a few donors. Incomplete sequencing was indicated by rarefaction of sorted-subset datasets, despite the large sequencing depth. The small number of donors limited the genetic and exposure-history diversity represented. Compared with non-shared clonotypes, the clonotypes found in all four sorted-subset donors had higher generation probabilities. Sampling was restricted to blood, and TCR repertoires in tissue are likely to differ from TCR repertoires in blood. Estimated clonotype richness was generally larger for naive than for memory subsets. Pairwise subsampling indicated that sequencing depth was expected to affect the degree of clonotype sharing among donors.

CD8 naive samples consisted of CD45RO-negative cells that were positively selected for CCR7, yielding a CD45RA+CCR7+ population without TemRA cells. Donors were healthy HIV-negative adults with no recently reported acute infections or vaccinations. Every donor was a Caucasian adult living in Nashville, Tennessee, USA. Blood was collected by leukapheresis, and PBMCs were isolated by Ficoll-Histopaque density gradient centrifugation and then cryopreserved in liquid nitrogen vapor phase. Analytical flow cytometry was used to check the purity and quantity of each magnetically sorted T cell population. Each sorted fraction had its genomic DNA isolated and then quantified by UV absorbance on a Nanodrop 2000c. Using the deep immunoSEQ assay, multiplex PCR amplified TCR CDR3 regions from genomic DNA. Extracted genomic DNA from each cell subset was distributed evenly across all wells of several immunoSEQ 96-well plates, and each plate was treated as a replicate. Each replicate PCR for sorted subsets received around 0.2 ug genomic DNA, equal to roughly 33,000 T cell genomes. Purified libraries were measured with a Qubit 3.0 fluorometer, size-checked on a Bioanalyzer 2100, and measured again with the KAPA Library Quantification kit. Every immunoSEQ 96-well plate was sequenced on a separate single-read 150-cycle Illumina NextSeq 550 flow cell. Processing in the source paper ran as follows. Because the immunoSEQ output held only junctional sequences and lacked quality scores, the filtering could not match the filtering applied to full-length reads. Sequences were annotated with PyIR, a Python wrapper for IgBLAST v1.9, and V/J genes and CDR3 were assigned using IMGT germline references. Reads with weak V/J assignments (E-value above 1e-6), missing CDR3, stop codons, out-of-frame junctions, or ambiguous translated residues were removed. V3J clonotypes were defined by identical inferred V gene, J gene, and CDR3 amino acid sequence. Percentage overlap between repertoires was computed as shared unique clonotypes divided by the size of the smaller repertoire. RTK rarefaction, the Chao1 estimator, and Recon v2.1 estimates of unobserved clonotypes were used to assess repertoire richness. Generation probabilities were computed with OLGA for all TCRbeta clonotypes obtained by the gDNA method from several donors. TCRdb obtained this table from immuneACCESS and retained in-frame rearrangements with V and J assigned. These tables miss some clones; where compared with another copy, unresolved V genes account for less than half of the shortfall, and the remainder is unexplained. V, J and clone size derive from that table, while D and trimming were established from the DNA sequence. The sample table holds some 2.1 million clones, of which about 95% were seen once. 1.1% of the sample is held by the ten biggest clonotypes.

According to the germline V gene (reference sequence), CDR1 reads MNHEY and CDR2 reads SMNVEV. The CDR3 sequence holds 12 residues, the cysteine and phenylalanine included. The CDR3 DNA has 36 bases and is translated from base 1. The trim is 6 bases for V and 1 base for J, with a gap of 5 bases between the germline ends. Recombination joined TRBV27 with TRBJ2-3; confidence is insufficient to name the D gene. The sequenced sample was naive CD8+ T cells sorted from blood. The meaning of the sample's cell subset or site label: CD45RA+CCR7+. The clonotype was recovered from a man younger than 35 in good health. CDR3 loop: CASRAGTDTQYF. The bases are TGTGCCAGCAGGGCCGGCACAGATACGCAGTATTTT.